This T cell receptor beta chain was identified during a study of identical twins' blood T cells. On the study more broadly: Roughly 6 alpha and about 6 beta libraries together yielded some 50 million reads. Study-level results: Even for out-of-frame TCRbeta, twins reportedly shared V gene usage much more than unrelated donors. Each donor's most abundant TCRbeta clonotypes shared more CDR3 sequences with her twin than unrelated donors.

V lost 6 bases and J lost 4; bases outside the gene matches: 3. Germline values: CDR1 DFQATT, CDR2 SNEGSKA (reference sequence). The CDR3 is 12 amino acids. Source study methods: Each donor had about 85,000 to nearly 500,000 clonotypes. TCRdb ran MiXCR on the 5' RACE reads and lists one entry per CDR3 protein. TCRdb's processing, not the study's, gives the V and J calls here. The sample carries roughly 340,000 distinct CDR3 sequences, about 28% recorded once. About this clonotype itself: What it recognizes is unknown.

Sequencing was performed on PBMCs. The TCR was taken from a woman aged 18-55 years in good health. The V gene is TRBV20-1, the J gene TRBJ1-2; 9 bases line up with TRBD1. CDR3 bases: TGCAGTGCCCGGACAGGGGTCTATGGCTACACCTTC. Its protein product is CSARTGVYGYTF.